These 6 T cell receptor beta chains share one sample of origin, sequenced in a study of identical twins. TCRdb processed the 5' RACE reads anew with MiXCR; each CDR3 protein has one entry. The data show roughly 1.6 million distinct CDR3 sequences, with around 33% seen just once and more than 0.25% held by the top ten. Material for sequencing was cord blood. These receptors were collected from a newborn girl in good health.

Here the CDR3 reads CASSLTGGTAFF. Here the CDR3 DNA reads TGTGCCAGCAGTCTTACAGGGGGCACCGCTTTCTTT. The chain joins TRBV27 to TRBJ1-1; 9 nucleotides align to TRBD1. The CDR3 has 12 residues. Per germline, CDR1 MNHEY and CDR2 SMNVEV (reference sequence). V gave up 5 bases and J gave up 11 bases; unmatched junction bases: 6.

The V and J genes are TRBV20-1 and TRBJ1-4, with TRBD1 matching over 7 bases. V trimming: 0 bases; J trimming: 4 bases; junction bases outside the gene matches: 2. The CDR3 runs to 14 residues. Germline values: CDR1 DFQATT, CDR2 SNEGSKA (reference sequence). Here the CDR3 reads CSARDTGVNEKLFF. For the CDR3, the DNA is TGCAGTGCTAGAGATACAGGGGTTAATGAAAAACTGTTTTTT.

The rearrangement joins TRBV11-2 to TRBJ1-4; D remains unclear. The CDR3 is 14 amino acids. Germline V CDR1 and CDR2: SGHAT, FQNNGV. The V gene lost 5 bases and the J gene lost 5 bases, with 12 bases spanning the gap. The CDR3 loop is CASSPIGRNEKLFF. For the CDR3, the DNA is TGTGCCAGCAGCCCCATTGGGAGGAATGAAAAACTGTTTTTT.

The rearrangement links TRBV20-1 to TRBJ2-2; D not certain. CDR3 length: 14 residues. Deletions cut 8 bases from V and 2 bases from J, with 15 bases between. The germline CDR1 and CDR2 sequences are DFQATT and SNEGSKA (reference sequence). CDR3 region: CSFASISNTGELFF. In DNA form, the CDR3 reads TGCAGTTTCGCATCCATCTCTAACACCGGGGAGCTGTTTTTT.

The V gene is TRBV5-1, the J gene TRBJ2-3, with 7 nucleotides matching TRBD1. Unmatched junction bases numbered 13, after V lost 2 bases and J lost 4 bases. The germline gives CDR1 SGHRS, CDR2 YFSETQ. The CDR3 contains 17 residues. This chain's CDR3 is CASSLVPVRGNADTQYF. The CDR3 DNA reads TGCGCCAGCAGCTTAGTGCCCGTCAGGGGGAACGCAGATACGCAGTATTTT.

The chain combines TRBV12-3 or TRBV12-4 with TRBJ2-1, with D unclear. TRBJ2-7 explains the end of the DNA better; the J call may be wrong. The CDR3 length is 14 residues. CDR3 residues: CASSLSLPNNEQYF. In DNA form, the CDR3 reads TGTGCCAGCAGTTTATCGCTACCCAACAATGAGCAGTACTTC.